The clone carrying this T cell receptor beta chain was counted ten times or more. The target antigen is unknown. Separate cDNA molecules received unique molecular identifiers, which the library attached to them. TCRdb redid the calling of the RACE reads with MiXCR, one entry per CDR3 protein. This table holds about 49,000 distinct CDR3 sequences, 9.3% found once. The time point is: patch test 1, 2 weeks after DPC sensitization. This sample's treatment: therapeutic diphenylcyclopropenone sensitization with weekly scalp DPC. This sample is drawn from a study of human T cells and chemical hapten exposure. Study details: Patients were given diphenylcyclopropenone on the scalp weekly across the roughly 24-week study. Upper-back patch tests with 0.01% DPC were read at 6 days. Study-wide results and limits: TCRs at a frequency above 1 in 1000 stayed unchanged with DPC sensitization.

V dropped 6 bases and J dropped 3; count of bases not matched to a gene: 5. Germline V gene sequence: CDR1 SGHRS, CDR2 YFSETQ. The CDR3 contains 14 residues. The clonotype originates from a woman in her fifties or sixties with alopecia areata. Some clones in this sample may be carry-over from other donors' samples. The genes are TRBV5-1 and TRBJ2-7, with 11 positions matching TRBD2. Sequencing was performed on whole blood, taken in connection with sensitization to the hapten diphenylcyclopropenone (DPC). Written as DNA, the CDR3 is TGCGCCAGCAAACGACTAGCGGGACTCTACGAGCAGTACTTC. Translation gives CASKRLAGLYEQYF. Complete variable domain (other parts from reference TRBV5-1 and TRBJ2-7): KAGVTQTPRYLIKTRGQQVTLSCSPISGHRSVSWYQQTPGQGLQFLFEYFSETQRNKGNFPGRFSGRQFSNSRSEMNVSTLELGDSALYLCASKRLAGLYEQYFGPGTRLTVT.